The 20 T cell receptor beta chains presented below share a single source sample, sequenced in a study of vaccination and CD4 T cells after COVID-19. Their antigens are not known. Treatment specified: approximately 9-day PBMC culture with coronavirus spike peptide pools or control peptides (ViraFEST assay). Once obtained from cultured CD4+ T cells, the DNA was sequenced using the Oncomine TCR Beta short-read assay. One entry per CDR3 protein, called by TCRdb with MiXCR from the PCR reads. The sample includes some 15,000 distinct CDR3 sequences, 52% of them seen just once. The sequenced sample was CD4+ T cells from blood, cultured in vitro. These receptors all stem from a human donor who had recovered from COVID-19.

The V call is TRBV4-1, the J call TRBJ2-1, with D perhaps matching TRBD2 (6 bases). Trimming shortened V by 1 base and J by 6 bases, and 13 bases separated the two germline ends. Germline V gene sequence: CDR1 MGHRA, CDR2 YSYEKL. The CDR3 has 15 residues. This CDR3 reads CASSQGLGLGNEQFF. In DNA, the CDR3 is TGCGCCAGCAGCCAAGGACTAGGATTAGGCAATGAGCAGTTCTTC.

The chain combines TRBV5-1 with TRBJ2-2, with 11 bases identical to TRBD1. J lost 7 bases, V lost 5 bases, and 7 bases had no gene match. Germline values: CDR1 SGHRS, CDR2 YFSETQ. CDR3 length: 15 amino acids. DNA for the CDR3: TGCGCCAGCAGGCTGGGACAGGGGGAATACGGGGAGCTGTTTTTT. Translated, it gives CASRLGQGEYGELFF.

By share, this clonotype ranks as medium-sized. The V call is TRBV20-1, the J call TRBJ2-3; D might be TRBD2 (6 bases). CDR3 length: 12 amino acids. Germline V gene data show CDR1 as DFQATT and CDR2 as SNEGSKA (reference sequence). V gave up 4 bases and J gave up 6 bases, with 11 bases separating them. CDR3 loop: CSAKTLADTQYF. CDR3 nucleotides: TGCAGTGCTAAAACACTAGCCGATACGCAGTATTTT.

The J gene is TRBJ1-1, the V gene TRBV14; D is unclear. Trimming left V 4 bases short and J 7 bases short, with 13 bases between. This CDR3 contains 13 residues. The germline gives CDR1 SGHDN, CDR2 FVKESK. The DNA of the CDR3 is TGTGCCAGCAGCCGATCGTCAGCGGGTGAAGCTTTCTTT. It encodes CASSRSSAGEAFF.

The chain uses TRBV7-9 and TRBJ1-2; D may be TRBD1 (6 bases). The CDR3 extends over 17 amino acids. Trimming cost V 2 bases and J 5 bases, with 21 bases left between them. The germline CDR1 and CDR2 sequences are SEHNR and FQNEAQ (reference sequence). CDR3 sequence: CASSLKKGAGDNYGYTF. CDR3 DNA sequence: TGTGCCAGCAGCTTAAAGAAAGGGGCAGGGGACAATTATGGCTACACCTTC.

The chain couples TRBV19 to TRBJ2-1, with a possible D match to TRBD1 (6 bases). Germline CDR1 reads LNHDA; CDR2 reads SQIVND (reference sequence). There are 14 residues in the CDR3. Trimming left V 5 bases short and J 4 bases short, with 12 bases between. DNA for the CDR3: TGTGCCAGTAGTGACGGACAGTTTTACAATGAGCAGTTCTTC. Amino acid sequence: CASSDGQFYNEQFF.

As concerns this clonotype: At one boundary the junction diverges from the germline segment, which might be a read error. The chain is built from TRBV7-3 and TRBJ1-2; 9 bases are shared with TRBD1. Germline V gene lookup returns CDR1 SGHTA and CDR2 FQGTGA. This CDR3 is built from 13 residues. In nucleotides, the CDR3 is TGTGCCAGCAGATTAAGACAGGGGGGTGGCTACACCTTC. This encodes CASRLRQGGGYTF.

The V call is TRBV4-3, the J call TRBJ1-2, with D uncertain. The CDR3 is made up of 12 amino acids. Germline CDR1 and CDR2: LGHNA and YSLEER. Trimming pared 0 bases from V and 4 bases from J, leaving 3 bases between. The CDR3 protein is CASSQDLYGYTF. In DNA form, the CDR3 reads TGCGCCAGCAGCCAAGACCTCTATGGCTACACCTTC.

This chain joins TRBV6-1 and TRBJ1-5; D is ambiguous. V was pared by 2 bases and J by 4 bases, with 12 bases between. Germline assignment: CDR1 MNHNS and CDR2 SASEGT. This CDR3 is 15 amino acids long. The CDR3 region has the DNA TGTGCCAGCAGTGAACCAGCTGGAGGAAATCAGCCCCAGCATTTT. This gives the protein CASSEPAGGNQPQHF.

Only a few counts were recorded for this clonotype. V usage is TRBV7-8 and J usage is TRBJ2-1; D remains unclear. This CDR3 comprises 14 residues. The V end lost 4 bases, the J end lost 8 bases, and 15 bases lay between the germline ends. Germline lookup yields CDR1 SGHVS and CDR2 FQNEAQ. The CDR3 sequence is CASSSRAIADEQFF. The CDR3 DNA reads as TGTGCCAGCAGCTCGAGAGCAATTGCGGATGAGCAGTTCTTC. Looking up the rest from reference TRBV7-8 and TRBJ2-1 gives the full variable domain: GAGVSQSPRYKVAKRGQDVALRCDPISGHVSLFWYQQALGQGPEFLTYFQNEAQLDKSGLPSDRFFAERPEGSVSTLKIQRTQQEDSAVYLCASSSRAIADEQFFGPGTRLTVL.

The CDR3, as DNA: TGTGCCTGGAGTGTAGAGGGACTACCGGGGACCCAGTACTTC. It yields the protein CAWSVEGLPGTQYF. The chain joins TRBV30 to TRBJ2-5; 7 bases map to TRBD2. This CDR3 region has 14 residues. J was trimmed by 7 bases and V by 0 bases; bases with no gene match: 8. Looked up from germline, CDR1 is GTSNPN and CDR2 is SVGIG (reference sequence). Combining the CDR3 with reference TRBV30 and TRBJ2-5 gives the whole variable domain SQTIHQWPATLVQPVGSPLSLECTVEGTSNPNLYWYRQAAGRGLQLLFYSVGIGQISSEVPQNLSASRPQDRQFILSSKKLLLSDSGFYLCAWSVEGLPGTQYFGPGTRLLVL.

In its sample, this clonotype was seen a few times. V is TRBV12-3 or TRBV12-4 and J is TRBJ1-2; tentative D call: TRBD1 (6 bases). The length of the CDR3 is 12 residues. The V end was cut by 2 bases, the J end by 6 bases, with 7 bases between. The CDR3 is CASSLWGHGYTF. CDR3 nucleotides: TGTGCCAGCAGTTTATGGGGGCATGGCTACACCTTC.

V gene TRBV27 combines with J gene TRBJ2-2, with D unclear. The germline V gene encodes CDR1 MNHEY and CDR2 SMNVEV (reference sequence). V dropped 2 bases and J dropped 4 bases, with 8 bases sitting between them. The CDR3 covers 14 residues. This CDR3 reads CASSLRLFTGELFF. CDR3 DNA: TGTGCCAGCAGTTTACGACTGTTCACCGGGGAGCTGTTTTTT.

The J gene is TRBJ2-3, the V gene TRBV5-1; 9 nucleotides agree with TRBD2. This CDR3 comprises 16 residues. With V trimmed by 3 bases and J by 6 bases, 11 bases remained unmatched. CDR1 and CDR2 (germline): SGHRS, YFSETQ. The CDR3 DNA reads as TGCGCCAGCAGCTCGGGGCCTAGCGGGATGGGGGATACGCAGTATTTT. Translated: CASSSGPSGMGDTQYF.

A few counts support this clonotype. The CDR3 sequence: CASSFDRVEGVGELFF. The CDR3 DNA reads TGTGCCAGCAGCTTTGACAGGGTAGAAGGGGTCGGGGAGCTGTTTTTT. This chain joins TRBV5-6 and TRBJ2-2; the match to TRBD1 covers 7 bases. Looked up from germline, CDR1 is SGHDT and CDR2 is YYEEEE. Trimming removed 2 bases from V and 7 bases from J; junction bases left unmatched: 11. The CDR3 consists of 16 residues.

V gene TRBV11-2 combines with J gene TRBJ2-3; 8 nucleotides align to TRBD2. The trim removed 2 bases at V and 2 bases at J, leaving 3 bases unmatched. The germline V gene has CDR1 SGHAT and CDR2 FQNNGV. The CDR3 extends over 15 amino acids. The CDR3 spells CASSLTGGVTDTQYF. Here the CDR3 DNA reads TGTGCCAGCAGCTTAACGGGAGGGGTCACAGATACGCAGTATTTT. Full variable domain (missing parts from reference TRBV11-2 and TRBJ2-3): EAGVAQSPRYKIIEKRQSVAFWCNPISGHATLYWYQQILGQGPKLLIQFQNNGVVDDSQLPKDRFSAERLKGVDSTLKIQPAKLEDSAVYLCASSLTGGVTDTQYFGPGTRLTVL.

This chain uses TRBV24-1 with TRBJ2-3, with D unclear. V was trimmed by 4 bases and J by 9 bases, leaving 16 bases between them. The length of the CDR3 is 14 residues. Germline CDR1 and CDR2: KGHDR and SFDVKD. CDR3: CATSDPNMRQTQYF. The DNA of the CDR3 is TGTGCCACCAGTGACCCTAACATGAGGCAAACGCAGTATTTT.

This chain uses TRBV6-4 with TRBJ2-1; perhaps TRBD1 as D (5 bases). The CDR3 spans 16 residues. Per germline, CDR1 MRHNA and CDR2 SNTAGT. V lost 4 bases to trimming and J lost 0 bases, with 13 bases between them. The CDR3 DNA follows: TGTGCCAGCAGTGGCCTCGACAGCCTCTCCTACAATGAGCAGTTCTTC. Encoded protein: CASSGLDSLSYNEQFF.

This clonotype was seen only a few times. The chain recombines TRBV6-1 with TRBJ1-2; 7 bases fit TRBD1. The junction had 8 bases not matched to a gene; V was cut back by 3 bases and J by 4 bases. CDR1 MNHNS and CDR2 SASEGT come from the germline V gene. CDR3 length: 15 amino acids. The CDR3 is CASSEYGTVVYGYTF. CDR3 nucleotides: TGTGCCAGCAGTGAGTACGGGACAGTCGTCTATGGCTACACCTTC.

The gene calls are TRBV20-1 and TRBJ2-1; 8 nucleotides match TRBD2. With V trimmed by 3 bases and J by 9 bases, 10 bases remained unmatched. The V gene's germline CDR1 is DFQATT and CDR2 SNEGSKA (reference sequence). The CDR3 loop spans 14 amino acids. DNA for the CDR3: TGCAGTGCTAGGTACGGACTAGCAATGGGTGAGCAGTTCTTC. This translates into CSARYGLAMGEQFF.